The clone carrying this T cell receptor beta chain was recorded many times. The data belong to a study of T cells in Graves' hyperthyroidism and ophthalmopathy. With 6 bases clipped from V and 5 bases from J, the junction kept 10 bases outside the gene matches. The germline CDR1 and CDR2 sequences are SNHLY and FYNNEI. The CDR3 is made up of 15 amino acids. The CDR3 regions of TCR beta were amplified from RNA transcripts. RT-PCR in the first round (using the HTBI primer set) targeted the TCR CDR3. Each CDR3 protein gets one entry after TCRdb re-called the multiplex PCR reads with MiXCR. Among 300,000 to 450,000 distinct CDR3 sequences listed, around 14% were seen once.

The chain carries TRBV2 and TRBJ1-1; 9 bases line up with TRBD1. The TCR was taken from a young woman with Graves' hyperthyroidism that later progressed to Graves' ophthalmopathy. Sample: blood. The CDR3 is CASRARTGEGTEAFF. CDR3 sequence (DNA): TGTGCCAGCAGGGCTCGGACAGGGGAAGGGACTGAAGCTTTCTTT. Full variable domain (outside the CDR3, taken from reference TRBV2 and TRBJ1-1): EPEVTQTPSHQVTQMGQEVILRCVPISNHLYFYWYRQILGQKVEFLVSFYNNEISEKSEIFDDQFSVERPDGSNFTLKIRSTKLEDSAMYFCASRARTGEGTEAFFGQGTRLTVV.